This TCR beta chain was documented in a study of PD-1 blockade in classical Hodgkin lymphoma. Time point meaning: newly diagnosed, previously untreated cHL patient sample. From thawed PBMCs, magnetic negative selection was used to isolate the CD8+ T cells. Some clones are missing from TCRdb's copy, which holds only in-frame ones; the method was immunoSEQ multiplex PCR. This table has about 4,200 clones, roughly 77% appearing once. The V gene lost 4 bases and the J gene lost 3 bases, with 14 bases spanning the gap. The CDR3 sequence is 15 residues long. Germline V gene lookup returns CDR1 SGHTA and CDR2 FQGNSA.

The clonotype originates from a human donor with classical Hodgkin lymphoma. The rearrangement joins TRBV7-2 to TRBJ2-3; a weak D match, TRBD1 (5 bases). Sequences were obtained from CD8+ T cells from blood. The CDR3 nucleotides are TGTGCCAGCAGCTCATCAGGGTTAGTAACAGATACGCAGTATTTT. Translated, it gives CASSSSGLVTDTQYF. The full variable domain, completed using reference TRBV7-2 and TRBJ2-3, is GAGVSQSPSNKVTEKGKDVELRCDPISGHTALYWYRQSLGQGLEFLIYFQGNSAPDKSGLPSDRFSAERTGGSVSTLTIQRTQQEDSAVYLCASSSSGLVTDTQYFGPGTRLTVL.